Here is one TCR beta chain with its context. This specimen comes from a study of T cells in Graves' hyperthyroidism and ophthalmopathy. For Graves' hyperthyroidism to be stable, ophthalmopathy could not progress within 18 months. Using RNA transcripts as the source, TCR beta CDR3 regions were amplified. Initially, a first-round RT-PCR of the TCR CDR3 employed the HTBI primer set. TCRdb called the multiplex PCR reads again in MiXCR, with one record for every CDR3 protein. The profile shows nearly 750,000 distinct CDR3 sequences, roughly a third of them singletons. This CDR3 region has 13 residues. Germline lookup yields CDR1 MGHDK and CDR2 SYGVNS.

The sample consisted of blood. This chain connects TRBV25-1 to TRBJ1-1; TRBD1 aligns across 8 bases. This receptor was taken from a woman in her forties with Graves' hyperthyroidism. CDR3 nucleotides: TGTGCTAGACCCTCGACAGGGGATACTGAAGCTTTCTTT. Its translation is CARPSTGDTEAFF.